This is a list of T cell receptor beta chains from one sample in a study of CD8+CD57+ T cells in acquired aplastic anemia. TCRdb itself ran the reads through MiXCR, one entry per CDR3 protein. The repertoire has about 180,000 distinct CDR3 sequences, 35% to 50% of them found once; the top ten carry about 2.9%. Sequencing input: sorted CD4+, CD8+, or CD8+CD57+ T cells (not recorded which) from PBMCs. All receptors come from a human donor in good health. CDR3s include the opening cysteine and the closing phenylalanine or tryptophan.

TRBJ2-3 TRBV13 CASKISRLAGTDTQYF
TRBJ1-1 TRBV24-1 CATSGGPYTEAFF
TRBJ2-2 TRBV2 CASTGGPGGTGELFF
TRBJ2-1 TRBV4-2 CASSPAQSSSYNEQFF
TRBJ1-5 TRBV5-1 CASSTGGASSNQPQHF
TRBJ2-5 TRBV20-1 CSASTSGRETQYF
TRBJ2-1 TRBV20-1 CSAPDRNNEQFF
TRBJ2-1 TRBV20-1 CSAPPPGGSAHEQFF
TRBJ2-1 TRBV15 CATSSRGEAGGSRLTYNEQFF
TRBJ1-1 TRBV29-1 CSVDAAGLNTEAFF
TRBJ2-1 TRBV6-5 CASSYSGTPNNEQFF
TRBJ1-1 TRBV7-9 CASSLERFEAFF
TRBJ1-5 TRBV5-5 CASSRTGKGSNQPQHF
TRBJ2-1 TRBV9 CASSVGGTAVNEQFF
TRBJ2-5 TRBV20-1 CSASLPRAQQTQYF
TRBJ1-2 TRBV6-2/TRBV6-3 CASSRTRTHGYTF
TRBJ1-2 TRBV12-3/TRBV12-4 CASSESYGYTF
TRBJ2-2 TRBV29-1 CSVVSGGAAGELFF
TRBJ2-2 TRBV7-3 CASSLWGPGELFF
TRBJ1-3 TRBV7-9 CASSMGRNSGNTIYF
TRBJ2-5 TRBV7-9 CASSPYGVQETQYF
TRBJ1-5 TRBV19 CASSMSAQLRFSNQPQHF
TRBJ2-2 TRBV6-2/TRBV6-3 CASNHAGLYTGELFF
TRBJ2-7 TRBV2 CASLGSAYEQYF
TRBJ1-1 TRBV7-9 CASSLEINAEAFF
TRBJ2-6 TRBV3-1 CASSRGPGSLSGANVLTF
TRBJ2-7 TRBV3-1 CASSQYTRGSYEQYF
TRBJ2-4 TRBV5-1 CASSPDSKNIQYF
TRBJ2-7 TRBV6-4 CASSCAYEQYF
TRBJ2-7 TRBV15 CATSRVSGRARWEQYF
TRBJ2-3 TRBV12-3/TRBV12-4 CASSTRLAGGPPDTQYF
TRBJ2-3 TRBV7-8 CASSSVTDTQYF
TRBJ1-6 TRBV6-5 CASSYTAASYNSPLHF
TRBJ2-5 TRBV20-1 CAIFRDSEETQYF
TRBJ2-2 TRBV4-2 CASSQVASGSGTGELFF
TRBJ2-1 TRBV14 CASSQVLAGSYNEQFF
TRBJ1-6 TRBV7-9 CASSLLDRESSPLHF
TRBJ1-1 TRBV20-1 CSSRYRGLTYTEAFF
TRBJ2-2 TRBV9 CASSRGGSATGELFF
TRBJ2-7 TRBV6-8 CASSYPGDEQYF